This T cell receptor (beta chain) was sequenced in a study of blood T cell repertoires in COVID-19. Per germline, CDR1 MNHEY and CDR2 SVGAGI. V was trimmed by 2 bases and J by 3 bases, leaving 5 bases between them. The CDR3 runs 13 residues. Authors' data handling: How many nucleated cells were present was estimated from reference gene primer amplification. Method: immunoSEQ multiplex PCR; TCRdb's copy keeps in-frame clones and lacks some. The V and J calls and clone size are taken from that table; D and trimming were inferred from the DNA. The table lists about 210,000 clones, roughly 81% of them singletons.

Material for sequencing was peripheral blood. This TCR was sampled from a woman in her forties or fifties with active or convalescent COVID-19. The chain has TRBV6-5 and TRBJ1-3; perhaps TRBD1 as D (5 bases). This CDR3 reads CASSYRGGNTIYF. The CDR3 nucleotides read TGTGCCAGCAGTTACAGGGGTGGAAACACCATATATTTT.